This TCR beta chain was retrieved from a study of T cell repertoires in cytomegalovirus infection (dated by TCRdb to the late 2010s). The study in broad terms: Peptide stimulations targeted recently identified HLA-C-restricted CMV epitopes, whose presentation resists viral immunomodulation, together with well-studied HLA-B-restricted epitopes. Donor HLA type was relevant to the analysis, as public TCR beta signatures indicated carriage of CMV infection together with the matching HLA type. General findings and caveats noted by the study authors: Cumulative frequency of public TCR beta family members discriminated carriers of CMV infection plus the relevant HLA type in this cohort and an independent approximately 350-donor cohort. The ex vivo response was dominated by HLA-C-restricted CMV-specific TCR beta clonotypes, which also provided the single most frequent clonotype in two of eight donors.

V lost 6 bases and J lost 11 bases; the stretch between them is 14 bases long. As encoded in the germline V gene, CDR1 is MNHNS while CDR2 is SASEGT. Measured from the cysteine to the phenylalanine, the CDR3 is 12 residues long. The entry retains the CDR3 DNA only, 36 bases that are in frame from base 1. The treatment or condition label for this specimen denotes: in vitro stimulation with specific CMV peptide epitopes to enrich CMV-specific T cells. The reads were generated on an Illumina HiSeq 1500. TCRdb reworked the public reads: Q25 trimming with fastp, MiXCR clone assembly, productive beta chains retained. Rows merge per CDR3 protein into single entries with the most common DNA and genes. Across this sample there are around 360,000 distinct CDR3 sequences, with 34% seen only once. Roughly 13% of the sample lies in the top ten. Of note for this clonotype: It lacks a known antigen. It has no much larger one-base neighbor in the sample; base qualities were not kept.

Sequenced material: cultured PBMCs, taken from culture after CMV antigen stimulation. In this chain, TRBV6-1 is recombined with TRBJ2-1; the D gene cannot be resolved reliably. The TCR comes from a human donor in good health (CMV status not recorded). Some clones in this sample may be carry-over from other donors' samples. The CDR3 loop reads CASSPTTRKQFF. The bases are TGTGCCAGCAGCCCTACCACGAGGAAGCAGTTCTTC.